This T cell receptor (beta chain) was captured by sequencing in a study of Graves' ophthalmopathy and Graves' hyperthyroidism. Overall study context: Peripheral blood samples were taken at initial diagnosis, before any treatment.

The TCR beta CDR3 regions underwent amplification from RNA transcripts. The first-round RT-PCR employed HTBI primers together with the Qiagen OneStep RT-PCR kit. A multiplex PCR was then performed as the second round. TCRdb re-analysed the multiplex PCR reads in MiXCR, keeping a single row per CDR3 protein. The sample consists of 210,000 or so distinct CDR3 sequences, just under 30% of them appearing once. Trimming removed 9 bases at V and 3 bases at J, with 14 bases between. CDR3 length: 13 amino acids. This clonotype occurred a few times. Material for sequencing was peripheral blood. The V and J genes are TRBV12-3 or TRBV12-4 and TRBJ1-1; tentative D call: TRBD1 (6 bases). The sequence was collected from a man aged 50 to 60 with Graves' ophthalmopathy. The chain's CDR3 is CASHSGVDTEAFF. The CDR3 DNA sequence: TGTGCCAGTCACTCAGGGGTCGACACTGAAGCTTTCTTT.